The 14 T cell receptor beta chains below all came from one sample that was sequenced in a study of T-cell reconstitution after alpha-beta-depleted transplantation in children. Unique molecular identifiers were used to barcode this TCRbeta library. TCRdb redid the calling of the PCR reads with MiXCR, one entry per CDR3 protein. The table includes around 360,000 distinct CDR3 sequences, around 10% detected once. Sequencing used PBMCs from the stem cell graft donor, obtained from the stem cell graft. Receptor source: a human donor who donated a stem cell graft to a child with acute lymphoblastic leukemia.

The CDR3 here is CASSPVGSLAKNIQYF. For the CDR3, the DNA is TGTGCCAGCAGCCCGGTGGGTTCTCTAGCCAAAAACATTCAGTACTTC. The genes are TRBV12-3 or TRBV12-4 and TRBJ2-4; D is uncertain. The CDR3 sequence is 16 residues long. V was trimmed by 6 bases and J by 0 bases, leaving 15 bases between them.

This clonotype was found many times. The chain carries TRBV20-1 and TRBJ2-1; D possibly corresponds to TRBD2 (6 bases). The germline V gene has CDR1 DFQATT and CDR2 SNEGSKA (reference sequence). This CDR3 is built from 14 residues. The V end lost 8 bases, the J end lost 6 bases, and 20 bases lay between the germline ends. The CDR3 loop is CSPHYLAESNEQFF. The DNA of the CDR3 is TGCAGTCCACACTATTTAGCGGAGTCCAATGAGCAGTTCTTC.

This clonotype was observed at least ten times. The chain uses TRBV10-3 and TRBJ2-2; D unresolved. The germline V and J ends were trimmed by 2 bases and 4 bases, with 5 bases remaining between them. Germline CDR1 reads ENHRY; CDR2 reads SYGVKD. This CDR3 contains 13 residues. The CDR3, as DNA: TGTGCCATCAGTGAGCTGGTCACCGGGGAGCTGTTTTTT. It is translated as CAISELVTGELFF.

CDR3 DNA: TGTGCCAGCAGTGATCCGACTAGCGGGACTGGCTCCTACAATGAGCAGTTCTTC. Its protein is CASSDPTSGTGSYNEQFF. This sequence joins TRBV2 and TRBJ2-1; 11 bases map to TRBD2. This CDR3 is built from 18 residues. Germline loops: CDR1 SNHLY, CDR2 FYNNEI. Unmatched junction bases numbered 7, after V lost 3 bases and J lost 0 bases.

This clonotype was seen a few times. The V call is TRBV28, the J call TRBJ2-7, with 11 bases that match TRBD1. Per the germline V gene, CDR1 is MDHEN and CDR2 is SYDVKM. This CDR3 comprises 16 residues. The trim removed 6 bases at V and 5 bases at J, leaving 12 bases unmatched. CDR3 nucleotides: TGTGCCAGCAGGTATACGGTGGGACAGGGGGTCCACGAGCAGTACTTC. Amino acid sequence: CASRYTVGQGVHEQYF.

V usage is TRBV28 and J usage is TRBJ1-5; the match to TRBD1 covers 9 bases. This CDR3 region has 15 residues. The V and J ends lost 8 bases and 6 bases, in that order; junction bases with no gene match: 11. Germline values: CDR1 MDHEN, CDR2 SYDVKM. The CDR3 spells CASGTGTGSFQPQHF. In nucleotides, the CDR3 is TGTGCCAGCGGAACCGGGACAGGGAGTTTTCAGCCCCAGCATTTT.

This clonotype came up a few times. The gene calls are TRBV2 and TRBJ2-7; 10 bases fit TRBD2. In germline, CDR1 is SNHLY, CDR2 FYNNEI. J lost 4 bases, V lost 6 bases, and 9 bases had no gene match. The CDR3 sequence is 15 residues long. CDR3 residues: CASRGGGLAEYEQYF. For the CDR3, the DNA is TGTGCCAGCAGGGGGGGTGGACTAGCGGAATACGAGCAGTACTTC.

This clonotype occurred many times. The chain is built from TRBV28 and TRBJ2-7; D call uncertain. This CDR3 has 13 amino acids. Germline CDR1 and CDR2: MDHEN and SYDVKM. V gave up 4 bases and J gave up 1 base, with 8 bases separating them. The CDR3 DNA reads TGTGCCAGCAGTTACGGCCGGTCCTACGAGCAGTACTTC. It codes for CASSYGRSYEQYF.

This chain uses TRBV12-3 or TRBV12-4 with TRBJ2-2, with 9 bases fitting TRBD1. Germline trimming cut 5 bases from V and 1 base from J; bases unmatched to any gene: 8. This CDR3 has 17 residues. As DNA, the CDR3 is TGTGCCAGCAGTCGACTCCCGGGACAGGGGAACACCGGGGAGCTGTTTTTT. This translates into CASSRLPGQGNTGELFF.

In its sample, this clonotype was seen many times. The chain is built from TRBV7-9 and TRBJ2-1, with 9 positions matching TRBD2. Germline CDR1 SEHNR, CDR2 FQNEAQ (reference sequence). The V and J ends lost 2 bases and 7 bases, in that order; junction bases with no gene match: 9. This CDR3 spans 16 amino acids. The CDR3 loop is CASSLSGSGSRNEQFF. DNA of the CDR3: TGTGCCAGCAGCTTAAGTGGTAGCGGGAGCAGGAATGAGCAGTTCTTC.

In its sample, this clonotype was seen many times. The chain joins TRBV20-1 to TRBJ1-2; D perhaps matches TRBD1 (5 bases). The CDR3 runs 12 residues. Germline values: CDR1 DFQATT, CDR2 SNEGSKA (reference sequence). V lost 5 bases to trimming and J lost 4 bases, with 11 bases between them. The CDR3 coding sequence is TGCAGTGCTGCGGGCCAGGGCTATGGCTACACCTTC. Its translation: CSAAGQGYGYTF.

This clonotype was observed a few times. CDR3 in amino acids: CSAHTRGLENTEAFF. The CDR3 bases are TGCAGTGCTCATACCAGGGGGCTCGAGAACACTGAAGCTTTCTTT. The chain recombines TRBV20-1 with TRBJ1-1; TRBD1 agrees at 8 bases. The junction had 9 bases not matched to a gene; V was cut back by 5 bases and J by 1 base. CDR1 and CDR2 (germline): DFQATT, SNEGSKA (reference sequence). The CDR3 extends over 15 amino acids.

This clonotype has a handful of counts. The chain has TRBV5-1 and TRBJ2-1; 9 bases fit TRBD2. This CDR3 contains 18 residues. Germline loops: CDR1 SGHRS, CDR2 YFSETQ. J lost 3 bases, V lost 0 bases, and 10 bases had no gene match. As DNA, the CDR3 is TGCGCCAGCAGCTTGGTACGGATGGCTAGCGGGATCTACAATGAGCAGTTCTTC. Translation gives CASSLVRMASGIYNEQFF. Combining the CDR3 with reference TRBV5-1 and TRBJ2-1 gives the whole variable domain KAGVTQTPRYLIKTRGQQVTLSCSPISGHRSVSWYQQTPGQGLQFLFEYFSETQRNKGNFPGRFSGRQFSNSRSEMNVSTLELGDSALYLCASSLVRMASGIYNEQFFGPGTRLTVL.

This clonotype was counted only a few times. The chain combines TRBV28 with TRBJ1-2, with no clear D. Germline-derived CDR1 and CDR2 are MDHEN and SYDVKM. The CDR3 covers 15 residues. V was pared by 5 bases and J by 1 base, with 14 bases between. The CDR3 loop reads CASSDPGRNNYGYTF. CDR3 DNA sequence: TGTGCCAGCAGTGATCCAGGACGGAATAACTATGGCTACACCTTC.